This passage covers 15 T cell receptor beta chains from one sample sequenced in a study of T cells in localized non-small cell lung cancer. The assay was immunoSEQ multiplex PCR, and TCRdb's table has in-frame clones only and misses some. The profile shows approximately 10,000 clones, roughly four fifths of them singletons. The sequenced sample was peripheral blood mononuclear cells, obtained before any cancer treatment. These receptor sequences come from an older female donor with stage II lung adenocarcinoma.

J is TRBJ1-1 and V is TRBV6-5, with D unresolved. Trimming removed 0 bases at V and 4 bases at J, with 6 bases between. The CDR3 length is 13 residues. Germline CDR1 and CDR2: MNHEY and SVGAGI. The CDR3 sequence is CASSYSLITEAFF. CDR3 sequence (DNA): TGTGCCAGCAGTTACTCCCTTATCACTGAAGCTTTCTTT.

The chain has TRBV18 and TRBJ2-3; D perhaps matches TRBD1 (5 bases). Germline lookup yields CDR1 KGHSH and CDR2 LQKENI. Trimming cost V 3 bases and J 4 bases, with 8 bases left between them. The CDR3 contains 13 residues. The CDR3 loop is CASSPTGPDTQYF. In DNA, the CDR3 is TGTGCCAGCTCACCCACAGGTCCAGATACGCAGTATTTT.

This sequence joins TRBV6-6 and TRBJ1-3, with D uncertain. Trimming took 5 bases from V and 3 from J, leaving 11 bases between them. The CDR3 has 14 residues. CDR1 and CDR2 (germline): MNHNY, SVGAGI (reference sequence). The CDR3 loop reads CASSPWAGGNTIYF. The CDR3 DNA reads TGTGCCAGCAGTCCTTGGGCGGGTGGAAACACCATATATTTT.

Only a few counts were recorded for this clone. The V call is TRBV28, the J call TRBJ1-5, with 7 bases that match TRBD1. CDR3 length: 17 amino acids. J was trimmed by 7 bases and V by 4 bases; bases with no gene match: 16. Germline V gene sequence: CDR1 MDHEN, CDR2 SYDVKM. The CDR3 DNA is TGTGCCAGCAGTTCCGCAGAGGGGGCGAGGGGCGAACAGCCCCAGCATTTT. The encoded protein is CASSSAEGARGEQPQHF. Full variable domain (rest looked up from reference TRBV28 and TRBJ1-5): DVKVTQSSRYLVKRTGEKVFLECVQDMDHENMFWYRQDPGLGLRLIYFSYDVKMKEKGDIPEGYSVSREKKERFSLILESASTNQTSMYLCASSSAEGARGEQPQHFGDGTRLSIL.

The V and J genes are TRBV10-3 and TRBJ1-2; tentatively, D is TRBD1 (6 bases). V lost 6 bases, J lost 0 bases, and 23 bases lay in between. CDR3 length: 18 residues. The germline CDR1 and CDR2 sequences are ENHRY and SYGVKD. The CDR3 DNA reads TGTGCCATCAGCCCACCGGACAGTATTAACTTAGCTAACTATGGCTACACCTTC. This codes for CAISPPDSINLANYGYTF.

The chain recombines TRBV7-2 with TRBJ2-7; 9 bases align to TRBD1. Trimming cost V 4 bases and J 2 bases; bases outside gene matches: 3. The CDR3 consists of 14 residues. Germline assignment: CDR1 SGHTA and CDR2 FQGNSA. The CDR3 region is CASSWTGDTYEQYF. DNA of the CDR3: TGTGCCAGCAGCTGGACAGGGGATACCTACGAGCAGTACTTC.

The rearrangement links TRBV7-9 to TRBJ2-1; D uncertain. Trimming shortened V by 1 base and J by 7 bases, and 17 bases separated the two germline ends. The length of the CDR3 is 16 residues. Germline CDR1 and CDR2: SEHNR and FQNEAQ (reference sequence). In DNA form, the CDR3 reads TGTGCCAGCAGCTTAGGGATGGGGATGAGCAGGAATGAGCAGTTCTTC. Translated: CASSLGMGMSRNEQFF.

The V call is TRBV11-3, the J call TRBJ2-3; the match to TRBD1 covers 9 bases. Trimming took 4 bases from V and 6 from J; bases not matched to a gene: 8. From germline, CDR1 is SGHNT and CDR2 YENEEA. CDR3 length: 15 residues. CDR3 nucleotides: TGTGCCAGCAGCTCTCGGACAGGGGCGGTGGATACGCAGTATTTT. This gives the protein CASSSRTGAVDTQYF.

The V and J genes are TRBV7-2 and TRBJ2-7, with 8 bases that match TRBD2. The V segment lost 5 bases and the J segment 3 bases; nucleotides outside the gene matches: 3. The CDR3 has 13 amino acids. CDR1 and CDR2 (germline): SGHTA, FQGNSA. In DNA, the CDR3 is TGTGCCAGCAGCAATAGCGGGGTCTACGAGCAGTACTTC. Translating gives CASSNSGVYEQYF. The full variable domain, its missing parts supplied by reference TRBV7-2 and TRBJ2-7, is GAGVSQSPSNKVTEKGKDVELRCDPISGHTALYWYRQSLGQGLEFLIYFQGNSAPDKSGLPSDRFSAERTGGSVSTLTIQRTQQEDSAVYLCASSNSGVYEQYFGPGTRLTVT.

This rearrangement joins TRBV2 to TRBJ2-2, with a possible D match to TRBD1 (6 bases). Germline lookup yields CDR1 SNHLY and CDR2 FYNNEI. V lost 6 bases, J lost 2 bases, and 13 bases lay in between. The CDR3 length is 15 residues. CDR3: CASRDGQFNTGELFF. DNA for the CDR3: TGTGCCAGCAGGGATGGACAGTTTAACACCGGGGAGCTGTTTTTT.

This clone occurred a few times. The genes are TRBV18 and TRBJ2-1; D is possibly TRBD1 (6 bases). Germline CDR1 and CDR2: KGHSH and LQKENI. Trimming took off 0 bases at V and 2 bases at J, with 11 bases between the two ends. The CDR3 runs 16 residues. CDR3 DNA: TGTGCCAGCTCACCACCGGTAGGGGGACCCTACAATGAGCAGTTCTTC. It yields the protein CASSPPVGGPYNEQFF.

The V and J genes are TRBV28 and TRBJ2-5, with D tentatively TRBD1 (6 bases). The length of the CDR3 is 13 residues. Trimming took off 6 bases at V and 3 bases at J, with 11 bases between the two ends. Per germline, CDR1 MDHEN and CDR2 SYDVKM. The CDR3 DNA reads TGTGCCAGCAGACGCAGGGGTGAAGAGACCCAGTACTTC. This gives the protein CASRRRGEETQYF.

The chain employs TRBV10-3 and TRBJ2-3; TRBD2 agrees at 12 bases. CDR3 length equals 16 residues. V shed 2 bases and J 3 bases; nucleotides not matched to a gene: 3. CDR1 and CDR2 (germline): ENHRY, SYGVKD. The CDR3 is CAISEGLAGGTDTQYF. For the CDR3, the DNA is TGTGCCATCAGTGAGGGGCTAGCGGGAGGGACAGATACGCAGTATTTT.

This chain links TRBV4-2 with TRBJ2-1; D perhaps matches TRBD2 (5 bases). CDR1 and CDR2 (germline): LGHNA, YNFKEQ. Trimming stripped 1 base from V and 0 bases from J, with 10 bases between. This CDR3 region has 16 residues. The CDR3 reads CASSQVRGSSYNEQFF. Written as DNA, the CDR3 is TGTGCCAGCAGCCAAGTACGAGGGAGCTCCTACAATGAGCAGTTCTTC.

This chain joins TRBV5-1 and TRBJ1-2, with D possibly TRBD1 on 5 matching bases. In germline, CDR1 is SGHRS, CDR2 YFSETQ. CDR3 length: 14 amino acids. V lost 3 bases and J 5 bases, leaving 14 bases between the germline ends. DNA for the CDR3: TGCGCCAGCAGCTACGACAGCCCCTCATATGGCTACACCTTC. Translating it yields CASSYDSPSYGYTF.